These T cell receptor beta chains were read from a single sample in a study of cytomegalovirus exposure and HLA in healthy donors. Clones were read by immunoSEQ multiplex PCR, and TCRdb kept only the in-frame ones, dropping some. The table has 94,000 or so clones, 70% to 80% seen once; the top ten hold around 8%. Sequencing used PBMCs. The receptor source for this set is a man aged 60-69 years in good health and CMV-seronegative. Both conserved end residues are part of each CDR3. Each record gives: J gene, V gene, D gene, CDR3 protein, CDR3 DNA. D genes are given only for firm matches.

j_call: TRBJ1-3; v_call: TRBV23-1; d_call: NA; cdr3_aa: CASSPYSGNTIYF; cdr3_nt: TGCGCCAGCAGTCCTTACTCTGGAAACACCATATATTTT
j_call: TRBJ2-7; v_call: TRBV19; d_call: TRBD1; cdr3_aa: CASSMGQGGLEQYF; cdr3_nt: TGTGCCAGTAGTATGGGACAGGGTGGACTTGAGCAGTACTTC
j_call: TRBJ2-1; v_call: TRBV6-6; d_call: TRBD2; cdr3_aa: CASSPPLSGDYNEQFF; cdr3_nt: TGTGCCAGCAGTCCACCCCTAAGCGGGGACTACAATGAGCAGTTCTTC
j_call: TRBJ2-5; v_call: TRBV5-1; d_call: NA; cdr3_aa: CASSLAAEETQYF; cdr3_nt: TGCGCCAGCAGCTTGGCCGCAGAAGAGACCCAGTACTTC
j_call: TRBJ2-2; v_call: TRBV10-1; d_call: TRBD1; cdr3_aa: CASTGQGMNTGELFF; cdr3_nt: TGCGCCAGCACTGGACAGGGGATGAACACCGGGGAGCTGTTTTTT
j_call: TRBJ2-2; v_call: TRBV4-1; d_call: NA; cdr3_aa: CASSQEQRDGELFF; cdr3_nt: TGCGCCAGCAGCCAAGAGCAAAGAGACGGGGAGCTGTTTTTT
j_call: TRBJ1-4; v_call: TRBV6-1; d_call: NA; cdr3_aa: CASSGEGDEKLFF; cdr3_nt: TGTGCCAGCAGTGGGGAGGGTGATGAAAAACTGTTTTTT
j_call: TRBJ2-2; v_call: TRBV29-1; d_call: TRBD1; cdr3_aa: CSVEIQGASGELFF; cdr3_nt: TGCAGCGTAGAGATACAGGGGGCGTCCGGGGAGCTGTTTTTT
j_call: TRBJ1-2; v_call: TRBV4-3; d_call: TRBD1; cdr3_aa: CASSQGQGAGYGYTF; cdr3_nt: TGCGCCAGCAGCCAAGGACAGGGGGCGGGCTATGGCTACACCTTC
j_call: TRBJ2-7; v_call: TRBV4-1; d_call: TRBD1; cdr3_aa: CASSQAGTGVYEQYF; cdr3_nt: TGCGCCAGCAGCCAAGCCGGGACAGGGGTTTACGAGCAGTACTTC
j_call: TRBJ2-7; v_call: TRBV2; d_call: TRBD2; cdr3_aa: CASRGLANSYEQYF; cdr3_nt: TGTGCCAGCAGGGGACTAGCGAACTCCTACGAGCAGTACTTC